Presented here are 2 T cell receptor beta chains from one specimen sequenced in a study of OX40 agonist ivuxolimab in advanced cancers. Sequencing used immunoSEQ multiplex PCR; TCRdb keeps in-frame clones, though not all of them. The sample includes tens of thousands of clones, 87% of them seen just once. This specimen consisted of CD4+ or CD8+ T cells sorted from blood, obtained in a trial of the OX40 agonist ivuxolimab. These TCRs come from an adult with an advanced solid tumor such as melanoma, head and neck, liver or kidney cancer.

The chain joins TRBV9 to TRBJ2-2; maybe TRBD2 (5 bases). The V end lost 0 bases, the J end lost 2 bases, and 8 bases lay between the germline ends. Looked up from germline, CDR1 is SGDLS and CDR2 is YYNGEE. The CDR3 is 15 amino acids. The CDR3 is CASSVAEGNTGELFF. Written as DNA, the CDR3 is TGTGCCAGCAGCGTAGCTGAGGGTAACACCGGGGAGCTGTTTTTT.

The V and J genes are TRBV6-5 and TRBJ2-7; 7 bases fit TRBD1. J gave up 3 bases and V 2 bases, and 4 bases lay outside the gene matches. The CDR3 runs to 14 residues. Germline assignment: CDR1 MNHEY and CDR2 SVGAGI. CDR3 amino acids: CASSYDRVGYEQYF. Here the CDR3 DNA reads TGTGCCAGCAGTTACGACAGGGTAGGCTACGAGCAGTACTTC.